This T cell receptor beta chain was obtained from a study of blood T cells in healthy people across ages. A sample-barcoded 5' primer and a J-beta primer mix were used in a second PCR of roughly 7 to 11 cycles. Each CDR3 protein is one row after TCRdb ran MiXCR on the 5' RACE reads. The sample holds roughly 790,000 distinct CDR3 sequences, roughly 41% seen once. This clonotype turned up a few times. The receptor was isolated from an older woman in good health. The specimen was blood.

CDR3 sequence reads: CASRHGTSGSGINEQFF. The CDR3 DNA follows: TGTGCCAGCAGGCACGGGACTAGCGGGAGTGGGATCAATGAGCAGTTCTTC. The chain is built from TRBV6-2 or TRBV6-3 and TRBJ2-1; TRBD2 agrees at 14 bases. This CDR3 is built from 17 residues. Per germline, CDR1 MNHEY and CDR2 SVGEGT. V gave up 6 bases and J gave up 6 bases; unmatched junction bases: 10.